The 2 T cell receptor beta chains presented below share a single source sample, sequenced in a study of CD8 T cells in ankylosing spondylitis. Via MiXCR, TCRdb re-called the 5' RACE reads, giving one row per CDR3 protein. The repertoire holds approximately 150,000 distinct CDR3 sequences, about 32% seen once, with about 5.5% in the top ten. The sequenced sample consisted of synovial fluid, either unsorted or a sorted T cell fraction (not recorded which). Source of these receptors: a male donor with ankylosing spondylitis.

The rearrangement uses TRBV10-3 and TRBJ2-1; D is unresolved. V was shortened by 2 bases and J by 6 bases, with 11 bases between the two germline ends. Germline lookup yields CDR1 ENHRY and CDR2 SYGVKD. The CDR3 loop spans 14 amino acids. CDR3 in amino acids: CAISEEEVANEQFF. The CDR3 DNA is TGTGCCATCAGTGAGGAAGAGGTTGCCAATGAGCAGTTCTTC.

This chain connects TRBV10-3 to TRBJ2-1, with 10 bases lining up with TRBD1. The CDR3 has 13 amino acids. Trimming cost V 11 bases and J 9 bases; bases outside gene matches: 10. CDR1 and CDR2 from the germline V gene are ENHRY and SYGVKD. CDR3 loop: CAVSRQGAGEQFF. The CDR3 nucleotides are TGTGCCGTAAGTCGACAGGGGGCTGGTGAGCAGTTCTTC.